Listed below are T cell receptor beta chains from one sample, sequenced in a study of regulatory T cells in long-lasting Graves disease. TCRdb fed the multiplex PCR reads into MiXCR, producing one record per CDR3 protein. The table shows hundreds of thousands of distinct CDR3 sequences, with around 15% occurring only once. These data also featured in a second study, about T cells in Graves' hyperthyroidism and ophthalmopathy.

The sequencing used peripheral blood mononuclear cells (PBMCs), collected at new diagnosis, from a patient treated with antithyroid drugs. All receptors come from a woman in her thirties with Graves disease. CDR3s include the opening cysteine and the closing phenylalanine or tryptophan. A D gene is named only where the DNA matches it firmly. Only some rows state a clone size, as once, few, many or a class for expanded clones.

size: many; D: TRBD1; J: TRBJ2-5; V: TRBV7-2; DNA: TGTGCCAGCAGCTTAGGGGGGACAGGAGAGACCCAGTACTTC; CDR3: CASSLGGTGETQYF
size: many; D: NA; J: TRBJ2-7; V: TRBV12-3/TRBV12-4; DNA: TGTGCCAGCAGTTTTAGAGGGGACGAGCAGTACTTC; CDR3: CASSFRGDEQYF
size: many; D: TRBD2; J: TRBJ2-7; V: TRBV2; DNA: TGTGCCAGCAGAGGACCGACTAGCGGGAGTCAGAACGAGCAGTACTTC; CDR3: CASRGPTSGSQNEQYF
size: few; D: TRBD2; J: TRBJ2-6; V: TRBV28; DNA: TGTGCCAGCAGGAACCCCCTAGCGGGTACTTTCTCTGGGGCCAACGTCCTGACTTTC; CDR3: CASRNPLAGTFSGANVLTF
size: many; D: NA; J: TRBJ2-7; V: TRBV12-3/TRBV12-4; DNA: TGTGCCAGCACAAGGACGGGTCCCTACGAGCAGTACTTC; CDR3: CASTRTGPYEQYF
size: many; D: NA; J: TRBJ2-7; V: TRBV5-1; DNA: TGTGCCAGCAGCTTAGGGGCGGGGAGCTCCTACGAGCAGTACTTC; CDR3: CASSLGAGSSYEQYF
size: many; D: NA; J: TRBJ1-2; V: TRBV28; DNA: TGTGCCAGCAGTTTAGCAACAGGACGATTCTATGGCTACACCTTC; CDR3: CASSLATGRFYGYTF
size: NA; D: NA; J: TRBJ1-2; V: TRBV10-1; DNA: TGCGCCAGCAAAACAGCGGGCTACACCTTC; CDR3: CASKTAGYTF
size: many; D: NA; J: TRBJ2-3; V: TRBV29-1; DNA: TGCAGCGTTCCCCAAGGGGGAGTCTCAGCAGGGACAGATACGCAGTATTTT; CDR3: CSVPQGGVSAGTDTQYF
size: few; D: NA; J: TRBJ1-2; V: TRBV11-2; DNA: TGTGCCAGCAGCCCTGCGGCCTTAAAGGGCTACACCTTC; CDR3: CASSPAALKGYTF
size: many; D: NA; J: TRBJ2-7; V: TRBV19; DNA: TGTGCCAGTAGTACCAGACTGACGAGCTCCTACGAGCAGTACTTC; CDR3: CASSTRLTSSYEQYF
size: NA; D: NA; J: TRBJ2-1; V: TRBV20-1; DNA: TGCAGTGCTCCGACAGGGTTTAGCGGGGTGCTACTCTATGAGCAGTTCTTC; CDR3: CSAPTGFSGVLLYEQFF
size: few; D: NA; J: TRBJ2-2; V: TRBV3-1; DNA: TGTGCCAGCAGCCGGAGACTCGGGGAGCTGTTTTTT; CDR3: CASSRRLGELFF
size: NA; D: NA; J: TRBJ2-1; V: TRBV3-1; DNA: TGTGCCAGCAGCCGCGGTCAGGGGATTGAGCAGTTCTTC; CDR3: CASSRGQGIEQFF
size: NA; D: NA; J: TRBJ2-1; V: TRBV5-1; DNA: TGCGCCAGCAGCTTGGAAAGGGTAAACAATGAGCAGTTCTTC; CDR3: CASSLERVNNEQFF
size: few; D: NA; J: TRBJ2-2; V: TRBV18; DNA: TGTGCCAGCTCACACCCGACAGAAAACACCGGGGAGCTGTTTTTT; CDR3: CASSHPTENTGELFF
size: NA; D: TRBD2; J: TRBJ2-1; V: TRBV5-1; DNA: TGCGCCAGCAGCTCCCGCCTAGCGGGAGGCGGCAATGAGCAGTTCTTC; CDR3: CASSSRLAGGGNEQFF
size: many; D: NA; J: TRBJ2-3; V: TRBV27; DNA: TGTGCCAGCAGCTTATATAGGAGCACAGATACGCAGTATTTT; CDR3: CASSLYRSTDTQYF
size: many; D: NA; J: TRBJ2-1; V: TRBV2; DNA: TGTGCCAGCAGAAGGTTACAGACCTACAATGAGCAGTTCTTC; CDR3: CASRRLQTYNEQFF
size: NA; D: NA; J: TRBJ2-6; V: TRBV30; DNA: TGTGCCTGGAGGGTGAATCCCTTTGGGGCCAACGTCCTGACTTTC; CDR3: CAWRVNPFGANVLTF
size: few; D: TRBD2; J: TRBJ2-1; V: TRBV19; DNA: TGTGCCAGTAAGGGACTAGCGGGAGGGGACTCCTACAATGAGCAGTTCTTC; CDR3: CASKGLAGGDSYNEQFF
size: NA; D: NA; J: TRBJ1-5; V: TRBV20-1; DNA: TGCAGTGCTCGTACAGGACTGTATAGCAATCAGCCCCAGCATTTT; CDR3: CSARTGLYSNQPQHF
size: many; D: TRBD1; J: TRBJ2-7; V: TRBV7-9; DNA: TGTGCCAGCAGCTTGGTTCCGGGACAGGGCTCCTACGAGCAGTACTTC; CDR3: CASSLVPGQGSYEQYF
size: few; D: NA; J: TRBJ1-2; V: TRBV6-1; DNA: TGTGCCAGCAGTCAAGGACAGTACTATGGCTACACCTTC; CDR3: CASSQGQYYGYTF